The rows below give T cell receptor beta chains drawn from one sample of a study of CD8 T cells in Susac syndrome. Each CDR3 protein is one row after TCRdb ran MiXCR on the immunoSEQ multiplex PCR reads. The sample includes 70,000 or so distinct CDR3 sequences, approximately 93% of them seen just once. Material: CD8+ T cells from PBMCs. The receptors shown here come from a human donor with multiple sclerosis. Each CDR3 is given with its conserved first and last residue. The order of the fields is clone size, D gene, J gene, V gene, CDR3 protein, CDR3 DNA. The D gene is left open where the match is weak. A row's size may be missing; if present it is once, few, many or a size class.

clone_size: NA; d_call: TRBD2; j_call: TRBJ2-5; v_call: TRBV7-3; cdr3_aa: CASSLMPSGVQETQYF; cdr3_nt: TGTGCCAGCAGCTTAATGCCTAGCGGGGTACAAGAGACCCAGTACTTC
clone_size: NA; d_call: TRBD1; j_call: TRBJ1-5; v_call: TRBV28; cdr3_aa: CASSSQKTGGVVNQPQHF; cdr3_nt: TGTGCCAGCAGTTCGCAAAAAACAGGGGGCGTTGTAAATCAGCCCCAGCATTTT
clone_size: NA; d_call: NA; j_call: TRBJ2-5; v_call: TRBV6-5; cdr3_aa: CASSLWTEQETQYF; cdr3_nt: TGTGCCAGCAGTTTGTGGACAGAGCAAGAGACCCAGTACTTC
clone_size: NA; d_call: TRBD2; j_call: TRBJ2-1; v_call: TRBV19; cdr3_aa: CASSMGLADYNEQFF; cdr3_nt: TGTGCCAGTAGTATGGGACTAGCGGACTACAATGAGCAGTTCTTC
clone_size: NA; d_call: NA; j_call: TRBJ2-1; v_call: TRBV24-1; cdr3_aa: CATSEHGHLAPRAYNEQFF; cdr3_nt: TGTGCCACCAGTGAACACGGTCACCTAGCCCCCCGGGCGTACAATGAGCAGTTCTTC
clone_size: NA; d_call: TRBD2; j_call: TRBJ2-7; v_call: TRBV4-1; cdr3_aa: CASSQEGGLAGWEQYF; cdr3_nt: TGCGCCAGCAGCCAGGAAGGCGGACTAGCGGGATGGGAGCAGTACTTC
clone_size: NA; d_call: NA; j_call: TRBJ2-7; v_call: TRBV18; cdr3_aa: CASCDSTTYEQYF; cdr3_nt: TGTGCCAGCTGCGACAGTACTACCTACGAGCAGTACTTC
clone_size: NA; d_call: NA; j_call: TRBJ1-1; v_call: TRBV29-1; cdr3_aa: CSVDSGEAFF; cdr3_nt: TGCAGCGTTGATTCGGGAGAAGCTTTCTTT
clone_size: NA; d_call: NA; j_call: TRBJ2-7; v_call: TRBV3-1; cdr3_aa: CASSQDQGTSEQYF; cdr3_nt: TGTGCCAGCAGCCAAGACCAAGGGACATCAGAGCAGTACTTC
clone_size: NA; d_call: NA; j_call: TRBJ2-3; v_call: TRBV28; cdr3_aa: CASTMTDTQYF; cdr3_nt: TGTGCCAGCACCATGACAGATACGCAGTATTTT
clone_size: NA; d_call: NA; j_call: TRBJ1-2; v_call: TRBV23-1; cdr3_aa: CASSQSNGRGTLQGNYGYTF; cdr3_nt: TGCGCCAGCAGTCAATCTAACGGCAGGGGAACGTTGCAGGGTAACTATGGCTACACCTTC
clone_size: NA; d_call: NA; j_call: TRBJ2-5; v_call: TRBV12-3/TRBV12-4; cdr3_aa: CASSLPVKRDSPGAQYF; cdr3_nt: TGTGCCAGCAGTTTGCCGGTGAAAAGGGACAGCCCGGGGGCCCAGTACTTC
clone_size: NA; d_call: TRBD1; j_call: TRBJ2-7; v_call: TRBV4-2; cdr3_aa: CASSQVQGTGIYEQYF; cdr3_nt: TGTGCCAGCAGCCAAGTGCAAGGGACAGGGATATACGAGCAGTACTTC
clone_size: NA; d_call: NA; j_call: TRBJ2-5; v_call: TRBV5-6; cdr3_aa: CASSLVWAAQTGGGETQYF; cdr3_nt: TGTGCCAGCAGCTTGGTTTGGGCGGCTCAAACGGGTGGAGGAGAGACCCAGTACTTC
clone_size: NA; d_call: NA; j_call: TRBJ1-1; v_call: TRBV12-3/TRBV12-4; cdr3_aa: CASSERANTEAFF; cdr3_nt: TGTGCCAGCTCTGAGCGGGCGAACACTGAAGCTTTCTTT
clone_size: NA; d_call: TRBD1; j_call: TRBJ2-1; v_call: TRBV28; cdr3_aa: CASSRDRQFF; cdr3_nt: TGTGCCAGCAGTCGGGACAGGCAGTTCTTC
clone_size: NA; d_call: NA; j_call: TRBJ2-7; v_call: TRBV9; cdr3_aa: CASSVSSHSGDYYEQYF; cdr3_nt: TGTGCCAGCAGCGTATCCTCCCACTCTGGCGACTACTACGAGCAGTACTTC
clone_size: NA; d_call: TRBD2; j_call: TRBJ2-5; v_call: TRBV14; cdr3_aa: CASSQEAGQETQYF; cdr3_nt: TGTGCCAGCAGCCAAGAAGCGGGGCAAGAGACCCAGTACTTC
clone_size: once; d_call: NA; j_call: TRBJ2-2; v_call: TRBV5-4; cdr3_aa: CASSFGHPANTGELFF; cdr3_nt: TGTGCCAGCAGCTTCGGACACCCTGCGAACACCGGGGAGCTGTTTTTT
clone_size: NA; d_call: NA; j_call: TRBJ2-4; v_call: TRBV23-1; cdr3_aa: CHSTYSLAKNIQYF; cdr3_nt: TGCCACAGTACGTATTCCTTAGCCAAAAACATTCAGTACTTC
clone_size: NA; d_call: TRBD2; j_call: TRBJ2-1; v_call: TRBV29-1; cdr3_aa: CSVASGLAGIINEQFF; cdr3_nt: TGCAGCGTTGCGTCTGGACTAGCGGGAATAATAAATGAGCAGTTCTTC